The 8 T cell receptor beta chains below were found in one sample sequenced in a study of blood T cells in healthy people across ages. A second PCR of about 7 to 12 cycles used a sample-barcoded 5' primer and a J-beta primer mix. Using its own MiXCR run on the 5' RACE reads, TCRdb lists one record per CDR3 protein. The sample consists of about a million distinct CDR3 sequences, just over 50% of them appearing once. Specimen: blood. The receptors here all came from a woman aged 60-75 years in good health.

The chain carries TRBV6-2 or TRBV6-3 and TRBJ2-7, with D uncertain. V lost 7 bases and J lost 5, with 9 bases in between. The V gene's germline CDR1 is MNHEY and CDR2 SVGEGT. The CDR3 spans 11 residues. The CDR3 DNA follows: TGTGCCAGCACCCAACTTGACGAGCAGTACTTC. Amino acids: CASTQLDEQYF.

The V and J genes are TRBV20-1 and TRBJ2-7; possibly TRBD2 for D (6 bases). The germline gives CDR1 DFQATT, CDR2 SNEGSKA (reference sequence). The CDR3 sequence is 15 residues long. Between the trimmed V and J ends, which lost 0 bases and 2 bases, there was a span of 14 bases. The CDR3 here is CSARDLHSGTYEQYF. The DNA of the CDR3 is TGCAGTGCTAGAGATTTACATAGCGGCACCTACGAGCAGTACTTC.

In its sample, this clonotype was seen many times. This chain connects TRBV29-1 to TRBJ2-5, with TRBD1 matching 7 bases. The CDR3 is made up of 14 amino acids. V lost 7 bases, J lost 10 bases, and 18 bases stayed unmatched. Germline V gene sequence: CDR1 SQVTM, CDR2 ANQGSEA. The CDR3 region is CSAPIGTARKGQYF. CDR3 DNA: TGCAGCGCACCTATCGGGACAGCCCGAAAGGGCCAGTACTTC. Complete variable domain (other parts from reference TRBV29-1 and TRBJ2-5): SAVISQKPSRDICQRGTSLTIQCQVDSQVTMMFWYRQQPGQSLTLIATANQGSEATYESGFVIDKFPISRPNLTFSTLTVSNMSPEDSSIYLCSAPIGTARKGQYFGPGTRLLVL.

The table lists this clonotype with a few counts. V usage is TRBV4-1 and J usage is TRBJ2-5; D is perhaps TRBD1 (5 bases). Germline values: CDR1 MGHRA, CDR2 YSYEKL. The ends were cut back, 0 bases at V and 0 bases at J, with 8 bases in the middle. This CDR3 is 15 amino acids long. CDR3 nucleotides: TGCGCCAGCAGCCAAGAAGGGGCGTACCAAGAGACCCAGTACTTC. Encoded protein: CASSQEGAYQETQYF.

The V and J genes are TRBV27 and TRBJ2-7; D possibly corresponds to TRBD1 (5 bases). CDR3 length: 12 amino acids. The V end was cut by 6 bases, the J end by 5 bases, with 11 bases between. Germline CDR1 MNHEY, CDR2 SMNVEV (reference sequence). In DNA, the CDR3 is TGTGCCAGCAGGTCTCTGGGGCACGAGCAGTACTTC. Translating gives CASRSLGHEQYF.

The chain employs TRBV27 and TRBJ2-1; D is uncertain. This CDR3 has 12 amino acids. The ends were cut back, 4 bases at V and 6 bases at J, with 7 bases in the middle. CDR1 and CDR2 (germline): MNHEY, SMNVEV (reference sequence). The CDR3: CASSSIINEQFF. The CDR3 DNA reads as TGTGCCAGCAGTTCCATAATCAATGAGCAGTTCTTC.

The chain joins TRBV6-6 to TRBJ2-6, with D hard to call. The V end lost 5 bases, the J end lost 5 bases, and 16 bases lay between the germline ends. CDR1 is MNHNY and CDR2 is SVGAGI in the germline V gene (reference sequence). The CDR3 is 16 amino acids. The CDR3 DNA is TGTGCCAGCAGTAAAAGACAAGGTGAACGGGCCAACGTCCTGACTTTC. It codes for CASSKRQGERANVLTF.

V is TRBV4-1 and J is TRBJ1-1, with D unresolved. Trimming took 2 bases from V and 7 from J, leaving 11 bases between them. Germline assignment: CDR1 MGHRA and CDR2 YSYEKL. This CDR3 has 13 residues. Here the CDR3 reads CASSQTQSREAFF. The CDR3 DNA reads TGCGCCAGCAGCCAAACCCAAAGCCGTGAAGCTTTCTTT.